This TCR beta chain stems from a study of naive and memory T cell subsets (dated by TCRdb to the late 2010s). Regarding the study in general: Sorted naive and memory T cell subsets from peripheral blood were analyzed in the study using a UMI-based, open-source pipeline for TCR alpha and beta sequencing. IgG serology results and the functional CMV T cell responses were in complete agreement. RNA was DNase-treated and reverse transcribed with TCR constant-region primers, mostly using SuperScript III. The investigation overall reported the following: In both CD4 and CD8 cells, going from naive through CM, EM and EMRA, the Gini index went up while Shannon and inverse Simpson diversity went down. Following error correction, more than 95% of naive TCR sequences occurred only once, which made naive abundance distributions much steeper than those of memory subsets. TCR abundance followed a power law whose exponent differed between naive and memory subsets but was consistent across the three individuals. RNA-based TCR counts may be affected by expression changes linked to T cell activation and differentiation. The repertoire findings for the naive and memory subsets could not be validated against a ground truth because none was available. Clonotypes were defined as single alpha or beta chain sequences, not paired alpha/beta receptors.

This clonotype was seen only a few times. Its antigen remains undetermined. Per-base qualities were not stored, and no clone one base away is much larger. Libraries were made using UMI-ligation and nested PCR. To cover both TRBC1 and TRBC2, the beta constant-region primer consisted of an equimolar mix of two oligonucleotides. The ligated cDNA went through four rounds of PCR with nested alpha and beta constant-region primers together with the SP2 primer. A single-stranded oligonucleotide carrying the SP2 primer and a 12-nucleotide UMI was ligated to the 3' end of the cDNA by T4 RNA ligase 1. The ligation reaction was incubated at 16°C for 20-24 hours. To avoid over-amplification, PCR2 was usually performed as a SYBR Green qPCR and halted once a predetermined threshold was reached. Agencourt AMPure XP magnetic beads were used for all purifications after the first. Library amounts were measured by Qubit and library quality was assessed on a TapeStation, where the main peak was expected at around 650 bp. The pooled libraries were sequenced on an Illumina MiSeq using v2 2x251 paired-end kits, which usually yielded about 0.95-2.1 million reads per sample. Libraries were pooled at around 4 nM per sample, and roughly 4.5-7% PhiX was added to improve cluster recognition. On the authors' methods: Decombinator assigned V and J genes to Demultiplexor-processed FASTQ reads by tag matching, allowing a single base-pair mismatch. Collapsinator relied on UMIs to fix sequencing errors as well as frequency errors caused by PCR heterogeneity. CDR3Translator translated TCRs and extracted CDR3s from the conserved cysteine to the FGXG phenylalanine, flagging non-productive sequences. Gini, Shannon entropy and inverse Simpson indices were calculated on repertoires that had been subsampled to equal numbers of UMI-defined TCRs. Within the linear range, a power law was fitted by maximum likelihood to the distributions of clonotype abundance. On one naive CD8 sample, the pipeline and MIGEC gave similar UMI counts, unique TCR numbers and clonal distributions. The repertoires were searched for just under 7,500 CMV-associated CDR3 sequences that had been compiled from VDJdb and a published dataset. TCRdb trimmed the raw reads at Q25, called clones with MiXCR and kept productive beta chains. Rows merge per CDR3 protein into single entries with the most common DNA and genes. TCRdb's processing, not the authors', yielded these V and J calls. Here the sample has 120,000 or so distinct CDR3 sequences; approximately 37% occur a single time. The ten largest clones add up to 0.9% of the sample.

Separate amplification of TCR alpha and beta chain libraries was performed from the second PCR step onward. To determine each donor's CMV status, fresh PBMCs were stimulated overnight with CMV viral lysate, and IFNgamma production from CD4+ T cells was then assessed. Miltenyi beads were used first to positively select CD4 T cells, and CD8 T cells were then positively selected from the CD4-negative fraction. After staining for CD3, CD4, CD8, CD45RA, CD27 and a live/dead dye, cells were sorted on a BD Aria II into four subsets based on CD45RA and CD27. Three healthy volunteers provided blood, and the blood of each volunteer was split into CD4 and CD8 T cells and then into four differentiation subsets. Around 120 ml of peripheral blood was drawn per donor, and PBMC were isolated by Ficoll-Paque PLUS density-gradient centrifugation. Sorted cells were lysed in RLT buffer, and RNA was extracted with a Qiagen RNeasy kit and stored at -80°C.

V ends up 2 bases short and J 8 bases short, with an unmatched junction base count of 0. Spanning cysteine to phenylalanine, the CDR3 consists of 12 amino acids. CDR3 DNA only is kept here, 36 bases in frame from base 1. CDR1 is given as DFQATT and CDR2 as SNEGSKA, both from the germline V gene (reference sequence). Sequenced: central memory CD4+ T cells from blood. The meaning of the sample's cell subset or site label: central memory, CD45RA- CD27+. The chain couples TRBV20-1 to TRBJ1-6, and 7 junctional nucleotides match TRBD1. This TCR was recovered from a human donor in good health. The bases are TGCAGTGCTAGAACAGGGGATTCACCCCTCCACTTT. It codes for CSARTGDSPLHF.